The clone carrying this T cell receptor beta chain was counted once. Every molecule of TCR cDNA had its own unique molecular identifier. TCRdb reanalysed the 5' RACE reads using MiXCR and keeps one entry per CDR3 protein. This table holds some 15,000 distinct CDR3 sequences, around 15% found once. This specimen belongs to a study of spatial heterogeneity in lung cancer. Per germline, CDR1 SGHNT and CDR2 YYREEE (reference sequence). CDR3 length: 16 amino acids. Trimming at V came to 1 base and at J to 1 base, leaving 4 bases not matched to a gene. Documented time point: sample taken at primary tumor resection. TCRs were sequenced from unsorted whole RNA of tumor, nontumor lung or PBMC.

The rearrangement joins TRBV5-4 to TRBJ2-7, with 11 bases lining up with TRBD2. This receptor was taken from a male donor with early-stage non-small cell lung cancer. Here the sequenced sample was PBMCs, taken at surgery. CDR3 in DNA: TGTGCCAGCAGCTTGCTACTAGCGGGGGTTTCCTACGAGCAGTACTTC. Translation: CASSLLLAGVSYEQYF.